This T cell receptor (beta chain) was identified during a study of blood T cell repertoires in COVID-19. About the research overall: Acute-phase and convalescent COVID-19 samples originated in the United States, Italy and Spain. T cells, B-cell-depleted T cells, or PBMCs provided the cDNA or gDNA that served as material.

In the original workflow: Reference gene primer amplification in the assay estimated nucleated cell counts. TCRdb's table, derived via immunoSEQ multiplex PCR, lists solely in-frame clones and lacks some. For V, J and clone size, that table is used; D and trimming come from the DNA. The sample carries about 240,000 clones, around 86% recorded once. The CDR3 sequence is 16 residues long. Trimming pared 6 bases from V and 2 bases from J, leaving 17 bases between. Germline assignment: CDR1 KGHSH and CDR2 LQKENI. The sequence came from an elderly man with acute or convalescent COVID-19. V gene TRBV18 combines with J gene TRBJ1-3, with D perhaps matching TRBD1 (5 bases). The sample consisted of peripheral blood. The CDR3 nucleotides read TGTGCCAGCTCCCGCGGGACTCTTAGGGCTGGAAACACCATATATTTT. Protein: CASSRGTLRAGNTIYF.